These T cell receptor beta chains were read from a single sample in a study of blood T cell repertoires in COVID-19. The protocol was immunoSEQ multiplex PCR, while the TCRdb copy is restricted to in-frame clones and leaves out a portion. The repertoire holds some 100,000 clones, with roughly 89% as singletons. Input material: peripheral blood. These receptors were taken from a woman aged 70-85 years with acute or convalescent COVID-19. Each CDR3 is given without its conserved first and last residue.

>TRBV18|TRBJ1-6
ASSPDRGNSPLH
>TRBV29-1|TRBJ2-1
SVTPGQPYNEQF
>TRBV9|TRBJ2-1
ASSASPDNEQF
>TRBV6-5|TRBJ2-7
ASTTGTSRNEQY
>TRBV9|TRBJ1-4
ASSPRRDEKLF
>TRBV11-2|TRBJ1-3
ASSLVSRGTGNTIY
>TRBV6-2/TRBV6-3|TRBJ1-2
ASSSPDSSYGYT
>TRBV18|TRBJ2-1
ASSRTSGVVDEQF
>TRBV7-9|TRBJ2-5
ASSLVRGQETQY
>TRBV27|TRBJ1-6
ASTGRGADNSPLH
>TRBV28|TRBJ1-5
ASSPIGTGLNNQPQH
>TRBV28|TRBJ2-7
ASRPGQPRGEQY
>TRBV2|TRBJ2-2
ASSDETATPLGELF
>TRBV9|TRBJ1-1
ASSPPGTGNLNTEAF
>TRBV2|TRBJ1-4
AGWTGEKLF
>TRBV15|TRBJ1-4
ATSRAIQGNEKLF
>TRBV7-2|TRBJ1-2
ASSPNGQVAPSRGYT
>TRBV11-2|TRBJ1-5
ASSLGTNNQPQH
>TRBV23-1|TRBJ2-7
ASSPTGVGYEQY
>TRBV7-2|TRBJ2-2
ASSLVPPAQGATGELF
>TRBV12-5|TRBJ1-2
ASGLGTGNGYT
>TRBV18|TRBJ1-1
ASSPRRWLDTEAF
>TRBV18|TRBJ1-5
ASGEQGYQPQH
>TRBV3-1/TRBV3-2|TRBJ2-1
ASSQDASGGREQF
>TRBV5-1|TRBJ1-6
ASSPSGTGNSPLH
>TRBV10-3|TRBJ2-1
AIGRTSGVNEQF
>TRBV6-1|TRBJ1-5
ASSERFGGNQPQH
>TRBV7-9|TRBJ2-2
ASRLAGGPAGELF
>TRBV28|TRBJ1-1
ASSVRRTEAF
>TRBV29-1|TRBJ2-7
SVEADRGHEQY
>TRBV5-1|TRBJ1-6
ASSLVGADSPLH
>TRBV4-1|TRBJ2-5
ASSQGPGQGEETQY
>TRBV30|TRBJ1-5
AWSGRGPNQPQH
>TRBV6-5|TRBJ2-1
ASWTAVSYNEQF
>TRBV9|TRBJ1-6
ASSVGTANSPLH
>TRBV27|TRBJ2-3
ASRLLRPSGGEDTQY
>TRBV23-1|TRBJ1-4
ASSQLRKAGEKLF
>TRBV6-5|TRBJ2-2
ASSRSPGELF
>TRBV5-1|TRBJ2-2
ARKDSGSDTGELF
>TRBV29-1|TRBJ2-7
SVGTGYSYEQY
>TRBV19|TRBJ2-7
ASGTSSGPYEQY
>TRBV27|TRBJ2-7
ASSLFLAGAEQY
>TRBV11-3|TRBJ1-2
ASSKRVVGSYGYT
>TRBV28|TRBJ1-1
ASTLGGPNTEAF
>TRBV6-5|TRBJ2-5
ASGPSRETQY
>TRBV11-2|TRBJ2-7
ASSSDRENEQY
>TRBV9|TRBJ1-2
ASSVVGPNYGYT